This TCR beta chain was sequenced for a study of T cells after yellow fever vaccination. The germline V gene has CDR1 SGHRS and CDR2 YFSETQ. V lost 0 bases and J 5 bases, leaving 13 bases between the germline ends. CDR3 length: 15 amino acids. Researchers made TCR cDNA using 5'RACE template switching, and this step added a universal primer site and UMIs. Via MiXCR, TCRdb re-called the 5' RACE reads, giving one row per CDR3 protein. The sample consists of about 370,000 distinct CDR3 sequences, 11% of them appearing once. This clonotype was detected many times. The chain links TRBV5-1 to TRBJ2-3; the D gene could be TRBD1 or TRBD2 (5 bases each). This receptor was taken from a man between 18 and 29 years old who received the YFV17D yellow fever vaccine. The sequenced sample was PBMCs, obtained on the day of the first yellow fever vaccination. The CDR3 reads CASSLVVGAGDTQYF. The CDR3 nucleotides read TGCGCCAGCAGCTTGGTTGTTGGGGCGGGAGATACGCAGTATTTT.